One and the same sample provided the 18 T cell receptor beta chains below, sequenced in a study of T cell responses to AZD1222 COVID-19 vaccine (dated by TCRdb to the early 2020s). Libraries were constructed by the immunoSEQ multiplex PCR assay. TCRdb mirrors the immuneACCESS table, restricted to in-frame sequences. Some clones are absent from its copies; in checked studies, under half trace to an unresolved V gene, and the reason for the others is unknown. Present in this sample are approximately 89,000 clones, over 80% of which were seen just once. The leading ten clones occupy around a tenth of the sample. The time point label, as the study defines it: about 28 days (+/-7) after the second vaccine dose. The sample was peripheral blood, taken 28 days after the second AZD1222 dose. All receptors derive from an adult who received the AZD1222 COVID-19 vaccine.

In its sample, this clone was seen a few times. The chain has TRBV7-9 and TRBJ2-7; D may be TRBD1 or TRBD2 (5 bases each). CDR3 length: 16 residues. Trimming cost V 4 bases and J 2 bases, with 18 bases left between them. Looked up from germline, CDR1 is SEHNR and CDR2 is FQNEAQ (reference sequence). The CDR3, as DNA: TGTGCCAGCAGCTCTGCTGAGGGACGCAGCGCCTACGAGCAGTACTTC. Residues: CASSSAEGRSAYEQYF.

The chain links TRBV24-1 to TRBJ2-1, with 7 bases matching TRBD1. The CDR3 runs 17 residues. Germline CDR1 and CDR2: KGHDR and SFDVKD. V shed 6 bases, J shed 7 bases, and the junction held 17 bases outside the gene matches. CDR3 amino acids: CATSPPYLVQGKNEQFF. CDR3 nucleotide sequence: TGTGCCACCAGTCCCCCCTATTTGGTACAGGGGAAGAATGAGCAGTTCTTC.

This chain joins TRBV10-3 and TRBJ2-7; D gene unclear. The CDR3 covers 13 residues. Germline values: CDR1 ENHRY, CDR2 SYGVKD. The germline V and J ends were trimmed by 5 bases and 3 bases, with 11 bases remaining between them. DNA for the CDR3: TGTGCCATCAGTAACCAACACGACTACGAGCAGTACTTC. Translating gives CAISNQHDYEQYF.

This clone is deemed medium-sized. Other DNA sequences in the sample encode the same CDR3. The V gene is TRBV5-1, the J gene TRBJ1-2; no clear D gene. Germline loops: CDR1 SGHRS, CDR2 YFSETQ. The germline V and J ends were trimmed by 0 bases and 6 bases, with 6 bases remaining between them. The CDR3 has 12 amino acids. CDR3 sequence reads: CASSLVGDGYTF. CDR3 nucleotide sequence: TGCGCCAGCAGCTTGGTTGGGGATGGCTACACCTTC.

On this clone: Distinct nucleotide sequences in the sample also encode this CDR3. This chain links TRBV11-3 with TRBJ2-1; D ambiguous. CDR3 size: 14 residues. The germline CDR1 and CDR2 sequences are SGHNT and YENEEA. The V end lost 3 bases, the J end lost 0 bases, and 6 bases lay between the germline ends. CDR3 DNA sequence: TGTGCCAGCAGCTTGCGGAGCTCCTACAATGAGCAGTTCTTC. Translation gives CASSLRSSYNEQFF. Based on the CDR3 plus reference TRBV11-3 and TRBJ2-1, the full variable domain is EAGVVQSPRYKIIEKKQPVAFWCNPISGHNTLYWYLQNLGQGPELLIRYENEEAVDDSQLPKDRFSAERLKGVDSTLKIQPAELGDSAVYLCASSLRSSYNEQFFGPGTRLTVL.

The chain has TRBV5-6 and TRBJ1-5; D is unresolved. Germline V CDR1 and CDR2: SGHDT, YYEEEE. This CDR3 contains 14 residues. V was pared by 2 bases and J by 0 bases, with 6 bases between. CDR3: CASSFGSSNQPQHF. CDR3 nucleotide sequence: TGTGCCAGCAGCTTTGGTAGTAGCAATCAGCCCCAGCATTTT.

The chain is built from TRBV7-3 and TRBJ2-5; perhaps TRBD2 as D (7 bases). The V and J ends lost 1 base and 7 bases respectively, with 28 bases between them. The CDR3 has 19 residues. Germline V lookup: CDR1 SGHTA, CDR2 FQGTGA. CDR3 residues: CASSLSSGGSGRKIGTQYF. Written as DNA, the CDR3 is TGTGCCAGCAGCTTAAGTTCGGGGGGCAGCGGACGTAAAATAGGGACCCAGTACTTC.

The CDR3 DNA sequence: TGTGCCAGCAGCTTGGCCGCGGGGCATTACTACGAGCAGTACTTC. It specifies CASSLAAGHYYEQYF. The chain couples TRBV5-4 to TRBJ2-7; TRBD2 is a possible D gene (6 bases). V lost 0 bases to trimming and J lost 3 bases, with 13 bases between them. Germline V gene lookup returns CDR1 SGHNT and CDR2 YYREEE (reference sequence). The CDR3 has 15 amino acids.

This chain uses TRBV29-1 with TRBJ2-1; D gene ambiguous. The CDR3 spans 14 residues. V was pared by 6 bases and J by 0 bases, with 12 bases between. Germline CDR1 and CDR2: SQVTM and ANQGSEA. CDR3 in amino acids: CSVKGQNSYNEQFF. Written as DNA, the CDR3 is TGCAGCGTCAAGGGCCAAAACTCCTACAATGAGCAGTTCTTC.

V is TRBV11-3 and J is TRBJ2-3; the D is unclear. Trimming pared 4 bases from V and 4 bases from J, leaving 9 bases between. CDR3 length: 13 residues. Per the germline V gene, CDR1 is SGHNT and CDR2 is YENEEA. CDR3 nucleotides: TGTGCCAGCAGCTCCCCCAGCGCAGATACGCAGTATTTT. This sequence encodes CASSSPSADTQYF. Based on the CDR3 plus reference TRBV11-3 and TRBJ2-3, the full variable domain is EAGVVQSPRYKIIEKKQPVAFWCNPISGHNTLYWYLQNLGQGPELLIRYENEEAVDDSQLPKDRFSAERLKGVDSTLKIQPAELGDSAVYLCASSSPSADTQYFGPGTRLTVL.

The chain employs TRBV6-5 and TRBJ1-1; no definite D call. V gave up 5 bases and J gave up 6 bases, with 4 bases separating them. This CDR3 contains 10 residues. From germline, CDR1 is MNHEY and CDR2 SVGAGI. CDR3 in amino acids: CASSRAEAFF. CDR3 nucleotide sequence: TGTGCCAGCAGTCGAGCTGAAGCTTTCTTT.

This clone appeared once. The V call is TRBV11-2, the J call TRBJ2-7; D not resolved. V lost 4 bases and J lost 2, with 15 bases in between. The germline CDR1 and CDR2 sequences are SGHAT and FQNNGV. This CDR3 comprises 15 residues. The CDR3 coding sequence is TGTGCCAGCAGCTCCTTGACTGGTCGGCCCTACGAGCAGTACTTC. Protein: CASSSLTGRPYEQYF.

The genes are TRBV28 and TRBJ1-2, with D possibly matching TRBD1 (5 bases). Germline-derived CDR1 and CDR2 are MDHEN and SYDVKM. The length of the CDR3 is 15 residues. The V end lost 2 bases, the J end lost 8 bases, and 18 bases lay between the germline ends. The CDR3 DNA follows: TGTGCCAGCAGTTTACTGGGTTCCAGGGTTAAGGGCTACACCTTC. Its translation is CASSLLGSRVKGYTF.

J is TRBJ1-2 and V is TRBV19; unclear D gene. V was cut by 2 bases and J by 0 bases, with 7 bases left in between. The germline V gene encodes CDR1 LNHDA and CDR2 SQIVND (reference sequence). There are 14 residues in the CDR3. CDR3 DNA: TGTGCCAGTAGTATATCCGGGACTAACTATGGCTACACCTTC. Translation: CASSISGTNYGYTF.

A single count supports this clone. The V and J genes are TRBV15 and TRBJ1-1, with a possible D match to TRBD1 (6 bases). Trimming shortened V by 2 bases and J by 1 base, and 11 bases separated the two germline ends. CDR1 is LNHNV and CDR2 is YYDKDF in the germline V gene (reference sequence). The CDR3 covers 15 residues. The CDR3 DNA reads as TGTGCCACCAGCAGACTAACGGACAGGAACACTGAAGCTTTCTTT. Amino acid sequence: CATSRLTDRNTEAFF. Full variable domain (outside the CDR3, taken from reference TRBV15 and TRBJ1-1): DAMVIQNPRYQVTQFGKPVTLSCSQTLNHNVMYWYQQKSSQAPKLLFHYYDKDFNNEADTPDNFQSRRPNTSFCFLDIRSPGLGDTAMYLCATSRLTDRNTEAFFGQGTRLTVV.

This clone came up a few times. The gene calls are TRBV10-2 and TRBJ1-3, with 7 bases lining up with TRBD1. Germline-derived CDR1 and CDR2 are WSHSY and SAAADI. This CDR3 is built from 15 residues. V was pared by 7 bases and J by 2 bases, with 8 bases of the junction left unmatched. The CDR3 DNA is TGCGCCAGCACCTGGGACAGTTCCGCTGGAAACACCATATATTTT. It yields the protein CASTWDSSAGNTIYF.

This clone was recorded only once. V gene TRBV7-3 combines with J gene TRBJ1-1, with D possibly being TRBD1 (5 bases). Trimming pared 8 bases from V and 1 base from J, leaving 11 bases between. Germline V gene lookup returns CDR1 SGHTA and CDR2 FQGTGA. The CDR3 length is 13 residues. Written as DNA, the CDR3 is TGTGCCAGCTCGAAGGGGCAGAACACTGAAGCTTTCTTT. Translated, it gives CASSKGQNTEAFF.

The chain combines TRBV7-9 with TRBJ2-1, with unresolved D. The CDR3 is 13 amino acids. Germline V gives CDR1 SEHNR, CDR2 FQNEAQ (reference sequence). With 1 base removed from V and 6 bases from J, the gap between germline ends came to 7 bases. The CDR3 nucleotides read TGTGCCAGCAGCTTAGGGAGTATCAATGAGCAGTTCTTC. It yields the protein CASSLGSINEQFF.